These 30 T cell receptor beta chains were sequenced from one sample in a study of T cell repertoires in cytomegalovirus infection. TCRdb processed the reads anew with MiXCR; each CDR3 protein has one entry. The table records about 310,000 distinct CDR3 sequences, roughly 15% of them present only once. The sequencing sample was made of PBMCs. The source is a human donor in good health (CMV status not recorded). Some clones in this sample may be carry-over from other donors' samples.

Many counts were recorded for this clonotype. The CDR3 DNA is TGTGCCAGCAGCTTATTTGGCCCCGACGCGGGCTACACCTTC. It is translated as CASSLFGPDAGYTF. The chain links TRBV7-2 to TRBJ1-2; no firm D call. CDR3 length equals 14 residues. The V gene lost 2 bases and the J gene lost 8 bases, with 15 bases spanning the gap. Germline CDR1 SGHTA, CDR2 FQGNSA.

In this sample, this clonotype turned up a few times. This sequence joins TRBV20-1 and TRBJ2-3; 10 bases fit TRBD2. Per the germline V gene, CDR1 is DFQATT and CDR2 is SNEGSKA (reference sequence). V lost 3 bases and J lost 0; bases outside the gene matches: 9. The CDR3 consists of 17 residues. The CDR3 DNA follows: TGCAGTGCTAGCCGGGCTAGCGGGGGATTAAGCACAGATACGCAGTATTTT. It codes for CSASRASGGLSTDTQYF.

This clonotype has just a few counts. The gene calls are TRBV29-1 and TRBJ2-1, with D possibly matching TRBD1 (6 bases). Deletions cut 3 bases from V and 0 bases from J, with 12 bases between. This CDR3 has 15 residues. Germline V gene sequence: CDR1 SQVTM, CDR2 ANQGSEA. In DNA, the CDR3 is TGCAGCGTTGACAGGGGCCAAAGCTCCTACAATGAGCAGTTCTTC. It specifies CSVDRGQSSYNEQFF.

The table lists this clonotype with a few counts. The chain has TRBV5-6 and TRBJ2-3; the match to TRBD1 covers 7 bases. The CDR3 totals 14 residues. Unmatched junction bases numbered 6, after V lost 1 base and J lost 7 bases. Germline V gene data show CDR1 as SGHDT and CDR2 as YYEEEE. The CDR3 loop reads CASSLTGAPNTQYF. The CDR3 nucleotides are TGTGCCAGCAGCTTGACAGGGGCGCCAAATACGCAGTATTTT.

This clonotype was counted many times. Here the CDR3 DNA reads TGTGCCAGCAGCTTAGGATCCGGGACCCCGGGGGACCAGTACTTC. Translation: CASSLGSGTPGDQYF. This rearrangement joins TRBV7-2 to TRBJ2-5; tentatively, D is TRBD2 (6 bases). Per the germline V gene, CDR1 is SGHTA and CDR2 is FQGNSA. The CDR3 has 15 amino acids. Trimming shortened V by 1 base and J by 10 bases, and 19 bases separated the two germline ends.

The sample holds a few counts of this clonotype. The chain joins TRBV12-3 or TRBV12-4 to TRBJ1-2; D remains unclear. The CDR3 loop spans 11 amino acids. Trimming stripped 6 bases from V and 5 bases from J, with 7 bases between. DNA for the CDR3: TGTGCCAGCAGGGTCTTTTATGGCTACACCTTC. Translated, it gives CASRVFYGYTF.

The chain combines TRBV3-1 with TRBJ2-1; the match to TRBD1 covers 10 bases. Losses at the gene ends were 0 bases for V and 7 bases for J; bases not matched to a gene: 6. Germline-derived CDR1 and CDR2 are LGHDT and YNNKEL (reference sequence). This CDR3 is 16 amino acids long. CDR3 in DNA: TGTGCCAGCAGCCAAGATGGAGGGACAGGGGTAAATGAGCAGTTCTTC. Translation: CASSQDGGTGVNEQFF.

The gene calls are TRBV20-1 and TRBJ2-7; 7 positions agree with TRBD1. Germline V lookup: CDR1 DFQATT, CDR2 SNEGSKA (reference sequence). The CDR3 sequence is 13 residues long. The J segment lost 4 bases and the V segment lost 2 bases, leaving 5 bases of the junction unmatched. CDR3 DNA: TGCAGTGCTAGAACAGGGGCGGAATACGAGCAGTACTTC. Its translation is CSARTGAEYEQYF.

This clonotype has more than one count but fewer than ten. The chain couples TRBV5-6 to TRBJ1-1; TRBD1 agrees at 7 bases. The CDR3 length is 14 residues. Germline values: CDR1 SGHDT, CDR2 YYEEEE. V shed 3 bases and J 1 base; nucleotides not matched to a gene: 3. The CDR3 reads CASSWGTENTEAFF. The CDR3, as DNA: TGTGCCAGCAGCTGGGGGACAGAGAACACTGAAGCTTTCTTT.

This clonotype was detected many times. The rearrangement joins TRBV12-5 to TRBJ2-7; either TRBD1 or TRBD2 may supply D (5 bases each). The CDR3 loop spans 14 amino acids. Germline lookup yields CDR1 LGHNT and CDR2 FRNRAP. Between the trimmed V and J ends, which lost 9 bases and 3 bases, there was a span of 18 bases. Written as DNA, the CDR3 is TGTGCTAGCTCCGGCCGGGCAGGGAGCTACGAGCAGTACTTC. Its translation is CASSGRAGSYEQYF.

Only a few counts were recorded for this clonotype. The rearrangement links TRBV12-3 or TRBV12-4 to TRBJ1-2; possibly TRBD1 for D (5 bases). This CDR3 comprises 14 residues. V shed 3 bases and J shed 7 bases, with 15 bases lying between them. CDR3 bases: TGTGCCAGCAGTTTTTCCGGGGTCGGGGGTGGCTACACCTTC. Translated: CASSFSGVGGGYTF.

This clonotype was seen ten or more times. The V and J genes are TRBV6-1 and TRBJ1-5, with TRBD1 matching 8 bases. From germline, CDR1 is MNHNS and CDR2 SASEGT. V lost 5 bases to trimming and J lost 0 bases; unmatched junction nucleotides: 3. This CDR3 has 15 residues. The CDR3: CASSPGQVSNQPQHF. In DNA, the CDR3 is TGTGCCAGCAGTCCGGGACAGGTTAGCAATCAGCCCCAGCATTTT.

The rearrangement links TRBV20-1 to TRBJ2-7; TRBD2 might be the D (6 bases). CDR3 length: 15 amino acids. The V end lost 0 bases, the J end lost 2 bases, and 14 bases lay between the germline ends. CDR1 and CDR2 (germline): DFQATT, SNEGSKA (reference sequence). The CDR3 sequence is CSARDPTGEPYEQYF. DNA for the CDR3: TGCAGTGCTAGAGATCCTACGGGGGAACCCTACGAGCAGTACTTC.

This clonotype was observed a few times. The gene calls are TRBV7-2 and TRBJ2-1, with 8 bases fitting TRBD2. Trimming removed 1 base from V and 0 bases from J; junction bases left unmatched: 11. This CDR3 has 19 residues. Germline CDR1 and CDR2: SGHTA and FQGNSA. The CDR3 coding sequence is TGTGCCAGCAGCTTAGGGTCTGGCGGGGGGACCAGCTCCTACAATGAGCAGTTCTTC. Translated: CASSLGSGGGTSSYNEQFF.

This chain connects TRBV20-1 to TRBJ2-3, with 9 positions matching TRBD1. Germline V gene sequence: CDR1 DFQATT, CDR2 SNEGSKA (reference sequence). The CDR3 runs 14 residues. V was clipped by 6 bases and J by 6 bases; unmatched bases: 10. CDR3 residues: CSAPRGQGADTQYF. The CDR3 DNA follows: TGCAGTGCCCCAAGGGGACAGGGAGCGGATACGCAGTATTTT.

This clonotype was detected only a few times. The rearrangement uses TRBV29-1 and TRBJ1-3; possible D gene TRBD1, 6 bases. The CDR3 extends over 15 amino acids. From germline, CDR1 is SQVTM and CDR2 ANQGSEA. V lost 7 bases and J lost 2, with 18 bases in between. The CDR3 coding sequence is TGCAGCGCAGTCCTCCTACAGGGCCCTGGAAACACCATATATTTT. It encodes CSAVLLQGPGNTIYF.

The V call is TRBV10-3, the J call TRBJ1-3; D is ambiguous. The ends were cut back, 3 bases at V and 0 bases at J, with 6 bases in the middle. Germline V gene sequence: CDR1 ENHRY, CDR2 SYGVKD. This CDR3 is built from 14 residues. The CDR3: CAISDTNSGNTIYF. For the CDR3, the DNA is TGTGCCATCAGTGATACGAACTCTGGAAACACCATATATTTT.

This clonotype was seen only a few times. The chain uses TRBV28 and TRBJ1-3; D uncertain. Between the trimmed V and J ends, which lost 6 bases and 4 bases, there was a span of 7 bases. This CDR3 spans 12 amino acids. Germline V gene data show CDR1 as MDHEN and CDR2 as SYDVKM. CDR3 in DNA: TGTGCCAGCAGCATAAAGGGAAACACCATATATTTT. Protein product: CASSIKGNTIYF.

V usage is TRBV7-6 and J usage is TRBJ2-7; TRBD1 matches at 9 bases. J gave up 3 bases and V 2 bases, and 2 bases lay outside the gene matches. The CDR3 runs 14 residues. Per germline, CDR1 SGHVS and CDR2 FNYEAQ. CDR3 residues: CASSLMGQGYEQYF. The CDR3 bases are TGTGCCAGCAGCTTAATGGGACAGGGCTACGAGCAGTACTTC.

The chain links TRBV20-1 to TRBJ2-3; D not resolved. The germline V gene encodes CDR1 DFQATT and CDR2 SNEGSKA (reference sequence). CDR3 length equals 15 residues. Trimming removed 0 bases at V and 4 bases at J, with 14 bases between. Written as DNA, the CDR3 is TGCAGTGCTAGAGATCAGAAAGGGAAAGCAGATACGCAGTATTTT. Translation gives CSARDQKGKADTQYF.

This clonotype was detected ten times or more. V and J are TRBV7-6 and TRBJ2-1; no clear D gene. From germline, CDR1 is SGHVS and CDR2 FNYEAQ. V lost 0 bases, J lost 9 bases, and 9 bases lay in between. The length of the CDR3 is 13 residues. The CDR3 DNA follows: TGTGCCAGCAGCTTAGCGCTTTGGGGTGAGCAGTTCTTC. This gives the protein CASSLALWGEQFF.

CDR3 region: CASGGGNNSPLHF. DNA for the CDR3: TGTGCCAGCGGCGGAGGCAATAATTCACCCCTCCACTTT. This chain uses TRBV5-4 with TRBJ1-6; D is ambiguous. The CDR3 covers 13 residues. Looked up from germline, CDR1 is SGHNT and CDR2 is YYREEE (reference sequence). The V end lost 7 bases, the J end lost 5 bases, and 10 bases lay between the germline ends.

This clonotype occurred many times. The gene calls are TRBV28 and TRBJ2-6; TRBD1 matches 8 bases. The germline gives CDR1 MDHEN, CDR2 SYDVKM. Trimming cost V 2 bases and J 1 base; bases outside gene matches: 4. The CDR3 contains 17 residues. The CDR3 DNA reads TGTGCCAGCAGTTTAGCAGGGGGCACTTCTGGGGCCAACGTCCTGACTTTC. It codes for CASSLAGGTSGANVLTF.

This clonotype came up many times. The genes are TRBV7-2 and TRBJ2-6, with D unclear. This CDR3 has 16 amino acids. The V end lost 5 bases, the J end lost 0 bases, and 11 bases lay between the germline ends. The germline V gene has CDR1 SGHTA and CDR2 FQGNSA. The CDR3 is CASSPRAGSGANVLTF. In DNA form, the CDR3 reads TGTGCCAGCAGCCCTCGTGCTGGCTCTGGGGCCAACGTCCTGACTTTC. The whole variable domain, filled in from reference TRBV7-2 and TRBJ2-6, reads GAGVSQSPSNKVTEKGKDVELRCDPISGHTALYWYRQSLGQGLEFLIYFQGNSAPDKSGLPSDRFSAERTGGSVSTLTIQRTQQEDSAVYLCASSPRAGSGANVLTFGAGSRLTVL.

The table lists this clonotype with a few counts. This chain joins TRBV5-4 and TRBJ2-5, with TRBD2 identical over 9 bases. This CDR3 comprises 15 residues. The V gene's germline CDR1 is SGHNT and CDR2 YYREEE (reference sequence). The J segment lost 2 bases and the V segment lost 4 bases, leaving 6 bases of the junction unmatched. The CDR3: CASSPATSGQETQYF. The DNA of the CDR3 is TGTGCCAGCAGCCCTGCGACTAGCGGTCAAGAGACCCAGTACTTC.

Details on this clonotype: Germline and junction disagree at one end, which may indicate a read error. The chain carries TRBV15 and TRBJ2-2, with 9 bases that match TRBD1. Germline CDR1 is LNHNV and CDR2 is YYDKDF (reference sequence). The CDR3 has 16 amino acids. CDR3 in DNA: TGTACCACCAGCAGAGAGGGACAGGGGAACACCGGGGAGCTGTTTTTT. Amino acids: CTTSREGQGNTGELFF.

This chain joins TRBV6-5 and TRBJ2-5; 7 bases align to TRBD1. Germline CDR1 reads MNHEY; CDR2 reads SVGAGI. V lost 1 base, J lost 2 bases, and 7 bases stayed unmatched. The CDR3 covers 16 residues. The chain's CDR3 is CASSYYPQGQQETQYF. CDR3 nucleotide sequence: TGTGCCAGCAGTTACTATCCACAGGGGCAGCAAGAGACCCAGTACTTC.

This clonotype came up many times. The rearrangement links TRBV12-3 or TRBV12-4 to TRBJ1-6; D is perhaps TRBD1 (6 bases). The V gene lost 4 bases and the J gene lost 5 bases, with 18 bases spanning the gap. This CDR3 region has 17 residues. CDR3 DNA sequence: TGTGCCAGCAGTTACCCTACAGGGCTGTGGAATAATTCACCCCTCCACTTT. Protein: CASSYPTGLWNNSPLHF.

This clonotype was counted many times. The V and J genes are TRBV28 and TRBJ1-5; the D is unclear. The CDR3 contains 15 residues. The V gene lost 3 bases and the J gene lost 3 bases, with 12 bases spanning the gap. Germline loops: CDR1 MDHEN, CDR2 SYDVKM. The CDR3 DNA is TGTGCCAGCAGTTTCGTAGGGAGGAACAATCAGCCCCAGCATTTT. It specifies CASSFVGRNNQPQHF.

In this sample, this clonotype turned up many times. V is TRBV11-2 and J is TRBJ1-4; 8 bases agree with TRBD1. Germline-derived CDR1 and CDR2 are SGHAT and FQNNGV. V trimming: 5 bases; J trimming: 7 bases; junction bases outside the gene matches: 15. The CDR3 has 17 amino acids. The CDR3 spells CASSVMRQGAGREKLFF. As DNA, the CDR3 is TGTGCCAGCAGCGTTATGCGCCAGGGGGCTGGGCGTGAAAAACTGTTTTTT.